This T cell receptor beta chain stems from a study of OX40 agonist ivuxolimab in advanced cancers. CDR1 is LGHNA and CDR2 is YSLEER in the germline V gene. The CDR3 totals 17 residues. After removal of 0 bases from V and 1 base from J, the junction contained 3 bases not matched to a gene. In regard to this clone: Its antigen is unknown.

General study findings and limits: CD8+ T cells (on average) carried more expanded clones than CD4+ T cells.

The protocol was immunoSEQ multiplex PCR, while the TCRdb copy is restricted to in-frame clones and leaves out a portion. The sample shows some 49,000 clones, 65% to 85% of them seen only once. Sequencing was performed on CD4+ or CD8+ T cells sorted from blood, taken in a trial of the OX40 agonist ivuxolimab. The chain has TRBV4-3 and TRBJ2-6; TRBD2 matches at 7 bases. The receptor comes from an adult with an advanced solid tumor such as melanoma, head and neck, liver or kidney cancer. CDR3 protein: CASSQDGGGSGANVLTF. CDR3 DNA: TGCGCCAGCAGCCAAGATGGGGGGGGATCTGGGGCCAACGTCCTGACTTTC.